This T cell receptor (beta chain) comes out of a study of identical twins. Study-wide points: The models gave estimates that fell short of the out-of-frame TCR alpha sharing seen in monozygotic twins.

This CDR3 has 16 amino acids. Trimming removed 0 bases from V and 2 bases from J, with 14 bases in between. CDR1 and CDR2 from the germline V gene are SQVTM and ANQGSEA. Via MiXCR, TCRdb re-called the 5' RACE reads, giving one row per CDR3 protein. This sample carries some 500,000 distinct CDR3 sequences, approximately 9.6% of them seen once, and the ten largest clones take roughly 3.2%. This clonotype has only a few counts. What it recognizes is unknown. This same sample was also taken into another study, of yellow fever vaccine responses in identical twins. As that report states: Twins' vaccine T cell responses reportedly seemed partly convergent and partly personalized.

Input material: PBMCs. The chain uses TRBV29-1 and TRBJ2-1; D gene unclear. The sequence was collected from a woman aged 18-35 years in good health. The CDR3 DNA reads as TGCAGCGTTGAAGATCTTGGGGTTACTACCTACAATGAGCAGTTCTTC. As protein: CSVEDLGVTTYNEQFF.